The present T cell receptor beta chain was sequenced within a study of blood T cell repertoires in COVID-19. Study background: Whether acute or convalescent, the COVID-19 samples came from the United States, Italy and Spain. Sources were T cells, B-cell-depleted T cells, or PBMCs; the material itself was cDNA or gDNA.

The CDR3 is 14 amino acids. CDR1 is MGHDK and CDR2 is SYGVNS in the germline V gene. Trimming at V came to 3 bases and at J to 3 bases, leaving 4 bases not matched to a gene. In the authors' workflow: Amplified reference gene primers provided the basis for estimating nucleated cell counts. Data came from immunoSEQ multiplex PCR; TCRdb stores just in-frame clones and leaves some out. V and J calls and clone size follow that table, whereas D and trimming were derived from the DNA. The table lists approximately 150,000 clones, around 88% of them singletons. The origin of this receptor is a woman aged 55-69 years with acute or convalescent COVID-19. The chain couples TRBV25-1 to TRBJ2-5; 7 bases match TRBD1. Specimen: peripheral blood. CDR3 bases: TGTGCCAGCAGTGAGACAGGGCAGGAAGAGACCCAGTACTTC. It specifies CASSETGQEETQYF.